This T cell receptor beta chain was recorded in a study of T cell repertoires in cytomegalovirus infection. TCRdb analysed the reads with MiXCR anew, one entry per CDR3 protein. This sample has hundreds of thousands of distinct CDR3 sequences, with roughly 36% found just once. Per germline, CDR1 SGHVS and CDR2 FQNEAQ. The CDR3 is 13 amino acids. The V end lost 0 bases, the J end lost 12 bases, and 13 bases lay between the germline ends. This clonotype was found a few times. Its matching antigen is unknown. The genes are TRBV7-8 and TRBJ2-3; D unresolved. This sample comprised cultured PBMCs, obtained from culture after CMV antigen stimulation. The sequence was collected from a human donor in good health (CMV status not recorded). Some clones in this sample may be carry-over from other donors' samples. The CDR3 spells CASSLATSPFQYF. CDR3 DNA: TGTGCCAGCAGCTTAGCAACGAGCCCTTTTCAGTATTTT.